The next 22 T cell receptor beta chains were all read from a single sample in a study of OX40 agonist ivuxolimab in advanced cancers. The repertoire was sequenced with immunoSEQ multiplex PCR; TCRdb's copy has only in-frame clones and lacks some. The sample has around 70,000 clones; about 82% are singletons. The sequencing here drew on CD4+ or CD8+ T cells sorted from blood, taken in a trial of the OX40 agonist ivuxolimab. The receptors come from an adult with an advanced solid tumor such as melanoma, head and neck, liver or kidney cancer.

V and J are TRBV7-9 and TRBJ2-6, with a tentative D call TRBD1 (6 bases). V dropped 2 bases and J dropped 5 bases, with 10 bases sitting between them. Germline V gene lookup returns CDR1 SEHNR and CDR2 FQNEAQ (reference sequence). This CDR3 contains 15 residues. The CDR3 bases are TGTGCCAGCAGCTTAAGACAGGCAAGGGCCAACGTCCTGACTTTC. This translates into CASSLRQARANVLTF. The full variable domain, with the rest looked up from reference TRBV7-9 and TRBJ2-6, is DTGVSQNPRHKITKRGQNVTFRCDPISEHNRLYWYRQTLGQGPEFLTYFQNEAQLEKSRLLSDRFSAERPKGSFSTLEIQRTEQGDSAMYLCASSLRQARANVLTFGAGSRLTVL.

CDR3: CASSLDGQMNTEAFF. The CDR3 region has the DNA TGCGCCAGCAGCTTGGACGGGCAGATGAACACTGAAGCTTTCTTT. V and J are TRBV5-1 and TRBJ1-1; D call uncertain. Germline V gives CDR1 SGHRS, CDR2 YFSETQ. Trimming left V 0 bases short and J 0 bases short, with 9 bases between. CDR3 length: 15 amino acids.

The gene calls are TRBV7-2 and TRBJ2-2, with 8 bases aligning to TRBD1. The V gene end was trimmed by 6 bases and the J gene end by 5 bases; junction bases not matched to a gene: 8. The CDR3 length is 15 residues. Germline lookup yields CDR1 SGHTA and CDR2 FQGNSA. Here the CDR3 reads CASRTGTGVTGELFF. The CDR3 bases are TGTGCCAGCAGGACCGGGACAGGCGTAACCGGGGAGCTGTTTTTT.

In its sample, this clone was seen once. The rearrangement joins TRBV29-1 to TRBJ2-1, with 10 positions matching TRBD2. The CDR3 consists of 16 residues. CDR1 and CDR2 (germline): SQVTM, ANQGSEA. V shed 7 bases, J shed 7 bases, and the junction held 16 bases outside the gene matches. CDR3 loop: CSAPSPASGSVNEQFF. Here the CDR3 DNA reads TGCAGCGCCCCCTCCCCCGCTAGCGGGAGTGTAAATGAGCAGTTCTTC.

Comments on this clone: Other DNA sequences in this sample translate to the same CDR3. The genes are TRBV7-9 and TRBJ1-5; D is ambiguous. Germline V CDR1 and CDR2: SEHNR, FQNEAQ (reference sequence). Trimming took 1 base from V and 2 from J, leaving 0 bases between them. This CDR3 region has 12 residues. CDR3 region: CASSLGNQPQHF. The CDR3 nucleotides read TGTGCCAGCAGCTTAGGCAATCAGCCCCAGCATTTT.

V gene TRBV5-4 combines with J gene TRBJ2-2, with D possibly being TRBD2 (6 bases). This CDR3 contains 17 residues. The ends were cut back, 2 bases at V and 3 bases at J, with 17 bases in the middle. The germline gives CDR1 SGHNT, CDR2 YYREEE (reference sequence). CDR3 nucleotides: TGTGCCAGCAGCTTCCAAGTGGGCGGAGGGGACACCGGGGAGCTGTTTTTT. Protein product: CASSFQVGGGDTGELFF.

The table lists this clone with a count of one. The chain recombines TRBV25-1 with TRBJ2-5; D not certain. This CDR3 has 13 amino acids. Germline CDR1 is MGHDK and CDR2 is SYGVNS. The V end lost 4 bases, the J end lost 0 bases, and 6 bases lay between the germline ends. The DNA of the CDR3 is TGTGCCAGCAGTGGGGGTTACCAAGAGACCCAGTACTTC. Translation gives CASSGGYQETQYF.

The DNA of the CDR3 is TGTGCCAGCAGCTCCCCCACGGGACTCAGCTACCCCGGGGAGCTGTTTTTT. Amino acids: CASSSPTGLSYPGELFF. The chain carries TRBV5-4 and TRBJ2-2; possibly TRBD2 for D (6 bases). Between the trimmed V and J ends, which lost 3 bases and 6 bases, there was a span of 21 bases. The germline V gene encodes CDR1 SGHNT and CDR2 YYREEE (reference sequence). The CDR3 loop spans 17 amino acids.

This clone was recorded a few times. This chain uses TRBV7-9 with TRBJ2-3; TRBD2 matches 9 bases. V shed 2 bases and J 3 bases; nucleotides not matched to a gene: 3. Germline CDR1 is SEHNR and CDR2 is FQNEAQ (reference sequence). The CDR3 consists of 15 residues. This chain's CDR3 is CASSLPSGVTDTQYF. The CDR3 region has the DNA TGTGCCAGCAGCTTACCTAGCGGGGTGACAGATACGCAGTATTTT. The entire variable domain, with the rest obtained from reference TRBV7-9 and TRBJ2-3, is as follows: DTGVSQNPRHKITKRGQNVTFRCDPISEHNRLYWYRQTLGQGPEFLTYFQNEAQLEKSRLLSDRFSAERPKGSFSTLEIQRTEQGDSAMYLCASSLPSGVTDTQYFGPGTRLTVL.

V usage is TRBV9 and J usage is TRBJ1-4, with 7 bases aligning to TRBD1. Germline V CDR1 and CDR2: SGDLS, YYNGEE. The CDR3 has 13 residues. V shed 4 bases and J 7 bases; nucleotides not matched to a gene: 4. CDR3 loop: CASSTGDSEKLFF. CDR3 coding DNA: TGTGCCAGCAGCACTGGGGACAGTGAAAAACTGTTTTTT.

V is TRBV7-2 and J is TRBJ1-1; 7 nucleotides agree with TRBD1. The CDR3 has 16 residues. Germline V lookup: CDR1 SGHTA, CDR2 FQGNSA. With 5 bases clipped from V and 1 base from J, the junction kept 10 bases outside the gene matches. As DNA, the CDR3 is TGTGCCAGCAGCCCCCGACAGGGAATGTCGAACACTGAAGCTTTCTTT. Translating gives CASSPRQGMSNTEAFF.

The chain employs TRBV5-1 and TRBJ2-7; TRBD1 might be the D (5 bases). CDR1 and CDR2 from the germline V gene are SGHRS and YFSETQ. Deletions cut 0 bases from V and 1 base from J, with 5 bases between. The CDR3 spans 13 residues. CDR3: CASSLGQSYEQYF. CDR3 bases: TGCGCCAGCAGCTTGGGACAGTCCTACGAGCAGTACTTC.

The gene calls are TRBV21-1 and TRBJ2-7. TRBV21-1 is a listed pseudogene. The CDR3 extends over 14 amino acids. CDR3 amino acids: CASSTTRDRREQYV. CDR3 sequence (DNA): TGTGCCAGCAGCACGACCCGCGATCGCCGCGAGCAGTACGTC.

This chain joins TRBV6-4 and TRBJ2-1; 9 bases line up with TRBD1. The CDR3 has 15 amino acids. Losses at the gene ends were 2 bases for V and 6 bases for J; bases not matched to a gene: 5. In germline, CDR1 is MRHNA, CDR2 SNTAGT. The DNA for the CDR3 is TGTGCCAGCAGTGACCCGGGACAGGGTATCAATGAGCAGTTCTTC. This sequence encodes CASSDPGQGINEQFF.

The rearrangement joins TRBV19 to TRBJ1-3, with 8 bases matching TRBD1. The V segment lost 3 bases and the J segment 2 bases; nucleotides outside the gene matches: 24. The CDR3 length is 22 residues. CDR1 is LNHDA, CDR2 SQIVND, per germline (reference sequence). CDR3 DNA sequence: TGTGCCAGTAGTATGGAGGGGTTATCCGGGACAGGTCCCTCGCCCGCTGGAAACACCATATATTTT. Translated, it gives CASSMEGLSGTGPSPAGNTIYF.

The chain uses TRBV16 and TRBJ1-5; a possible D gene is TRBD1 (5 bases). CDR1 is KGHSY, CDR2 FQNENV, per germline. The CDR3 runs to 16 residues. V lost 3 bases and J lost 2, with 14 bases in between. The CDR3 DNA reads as TGTGCCAGCAGCCATGGGCAGGGTGAGGGCAATCAGCCCCAGCATTTT. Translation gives CASSHGQGEGNQPQHF.

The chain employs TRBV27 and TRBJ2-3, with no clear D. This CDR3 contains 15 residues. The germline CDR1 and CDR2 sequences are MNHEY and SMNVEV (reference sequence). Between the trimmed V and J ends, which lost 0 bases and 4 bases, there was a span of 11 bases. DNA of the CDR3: TGTGCCAGCAGTTTATCGGGCCTGTCTTCAGATACGCAGTATTTT. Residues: CASSLSGLSSDTQYF.

This CDR3 reads CASSLVLWGTDTQYF. As DNA, the CDR3 is TGTGCCAGCAGTTTAGTCCTCTGGGGCACAGATACGCAGTATTTT. The gene calls are TRBV28 and TRBJ2-3; the D is unclear. Germline-derived CDR1 and CDR2 are MDHEN and SYDVKM. V was cut by 2 bases and J by 1 base, with 10 bases left in between. The CDR3 contains 15 residues.

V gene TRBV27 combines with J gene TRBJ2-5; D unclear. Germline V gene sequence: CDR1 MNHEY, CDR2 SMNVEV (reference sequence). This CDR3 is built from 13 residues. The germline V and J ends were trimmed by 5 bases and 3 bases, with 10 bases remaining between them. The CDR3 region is CASSNPTEETQYF. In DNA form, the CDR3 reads TGTGCCAGCAGTAACCCGACTGAAGAGACCCAGTACTTC.

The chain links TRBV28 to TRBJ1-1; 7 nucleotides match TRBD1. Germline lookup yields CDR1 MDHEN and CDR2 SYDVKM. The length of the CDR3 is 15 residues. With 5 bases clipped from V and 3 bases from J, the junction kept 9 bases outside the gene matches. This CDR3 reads CASSTQGGRDTEAFF. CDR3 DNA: TGTGCCAGCAGTACCCAGGGGGGAAGGGACACTGAAGCTTTCTTT.

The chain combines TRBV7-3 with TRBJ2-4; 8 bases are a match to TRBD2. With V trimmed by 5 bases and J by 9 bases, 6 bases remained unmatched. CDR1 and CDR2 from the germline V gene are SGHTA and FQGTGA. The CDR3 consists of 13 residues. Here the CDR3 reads CASSSGSGGIQYF. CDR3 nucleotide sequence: TGTGCCAGCAGCAGCGGGAGCGGGGGCATTCAGTACTTC.

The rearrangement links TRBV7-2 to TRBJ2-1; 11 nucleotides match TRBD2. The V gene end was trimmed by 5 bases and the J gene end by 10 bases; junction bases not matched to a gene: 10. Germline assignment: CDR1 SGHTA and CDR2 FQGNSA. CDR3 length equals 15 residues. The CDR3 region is CASSPSSGRLTEQFF. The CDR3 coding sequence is TGTGCCAGCAGCCCATCTAGCGGGAGGCTCACGGAGCAGTTCTTC.